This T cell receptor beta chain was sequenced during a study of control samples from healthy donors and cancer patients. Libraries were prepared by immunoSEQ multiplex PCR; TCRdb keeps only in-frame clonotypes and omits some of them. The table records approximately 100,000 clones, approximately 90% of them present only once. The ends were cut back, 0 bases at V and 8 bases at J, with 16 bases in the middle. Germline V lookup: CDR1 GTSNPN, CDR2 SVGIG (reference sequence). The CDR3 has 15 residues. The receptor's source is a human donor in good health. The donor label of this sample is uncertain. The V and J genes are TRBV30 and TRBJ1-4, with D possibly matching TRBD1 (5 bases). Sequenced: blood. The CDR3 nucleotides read TGTGCCTGGAGTGTTGGGGGAGGGGTGAAGGAAAAACTGTTTTTT. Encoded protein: CAWSVGGGVKEKLFF.